The clone carrying this TCR beta chain showed up just a few times. What it recognizes is unknown. The PCR ran on 60 Vbeta and 13 Jbeta primers. The repertoire was sequenced with immunoSEQ multiplex PCR; TCRdb's copy has only in-frame clones and lacks some. This sample has tens of thousands of clones, with 80% found just once. V was clipped by 0 bases and J by 1 base; unmatched bases: 0. The V gene's germline CDR1 is MRHNA and CDR2 SNTAGT. The CDR3 runs to 15 residues. The data are from a study of cytomegalovirus exposure and HLA in healthy donors. Points from the study as a whole: TCR beta sequences numbering some 17,000 were associated with HLA alleles at 0.05 false discovery rate in a later analysis.

The sequencing input was PBMCs. This chain links TRBV6-4 with TRBJ2-3, with 8 nucleotides matching TRBD2. The receptor was derived from a male donor in good health and CMV-seronegative. Here the CDR3 DNA reads TGTGCCAGCAGTGACTCTAGCGGGGGCACAGATACGCAGTATTTT. Its protein product is CASSDSSGGTDTQYF.